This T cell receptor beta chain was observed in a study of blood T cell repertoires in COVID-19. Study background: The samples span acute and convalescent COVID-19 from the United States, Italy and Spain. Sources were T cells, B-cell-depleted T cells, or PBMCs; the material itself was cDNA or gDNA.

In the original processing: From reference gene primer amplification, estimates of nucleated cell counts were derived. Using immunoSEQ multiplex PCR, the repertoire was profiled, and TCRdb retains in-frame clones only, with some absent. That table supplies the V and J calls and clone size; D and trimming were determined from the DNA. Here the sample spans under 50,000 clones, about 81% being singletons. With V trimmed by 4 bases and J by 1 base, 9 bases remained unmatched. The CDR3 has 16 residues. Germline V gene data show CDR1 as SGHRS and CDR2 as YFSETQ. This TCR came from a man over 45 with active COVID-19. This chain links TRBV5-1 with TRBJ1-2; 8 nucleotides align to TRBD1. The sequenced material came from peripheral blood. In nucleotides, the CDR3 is TGCGCCAGCAGCACCAACCCGGGACAGGTTAACTATGGCTACACCTTC. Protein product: CASSTNPGQVNYGYTF.